In its sample, the clone carrying this T cell receptor beta chain was seen a few times. The antigen remains undetermined. This specimen belongs to a study of CD8 T cells in ankylosing spondylitis. By quantitative 5'-RACE with molecular barcodes, the TCR beta libraries were made. TCRdb fed the 5' RACE reads into MiXCR, producing one record per CDR3 protein. This table has 200,000 to 250,000 distinct CDR3 sequences, roughly 6.6% appearing once. Whole-study findings and limits: Disease-linked clones reportedly concentrated significantly in matched ankylosing spondylitis synovial fluid. A subset of motif variants has previously been described in the synovial fluid and blood of reactive arthritis. Several highly homologous variants made up a TCR beta motif, and this motif appeared characteristic of ankylosing spondylitis blood.

Trimming took 0 bases from V and 2 from J, leaving 14 bases between them. Germline CDR1 MNHEY, CDR2 SVGAGI. The CDR3 totals 16 residues. The clonotype was recovered from a male donor with ankylosing spondylitis. The chain carries TRBV6-5 and TRBJ2-7; D possibly uses TRBD1 or TRBD2 (6 bases each). The sequencing sample was made of blood, either unsorted or a sorted T cell fraction (not recorded which). CDR3 sequence reads: CASSYSPVGGTYEQYF. The DNA of the CDR3 is TGTGCCAGCAGTTACTCCCCAGTAGGGGGGACCTACGAGCAGTACTTC.